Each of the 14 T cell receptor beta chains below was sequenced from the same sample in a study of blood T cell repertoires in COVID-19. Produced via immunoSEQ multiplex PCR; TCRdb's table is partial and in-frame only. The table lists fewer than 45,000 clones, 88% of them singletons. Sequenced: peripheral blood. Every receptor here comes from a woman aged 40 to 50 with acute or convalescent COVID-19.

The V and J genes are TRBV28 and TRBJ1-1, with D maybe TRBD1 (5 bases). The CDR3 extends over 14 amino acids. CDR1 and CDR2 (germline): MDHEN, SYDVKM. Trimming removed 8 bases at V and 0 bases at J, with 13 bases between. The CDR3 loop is CASLMGGLNTEAFF. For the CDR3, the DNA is TGTGCCAGCCTAATGGGGGGTCTGAACACTGAAGCTTTCTTT.

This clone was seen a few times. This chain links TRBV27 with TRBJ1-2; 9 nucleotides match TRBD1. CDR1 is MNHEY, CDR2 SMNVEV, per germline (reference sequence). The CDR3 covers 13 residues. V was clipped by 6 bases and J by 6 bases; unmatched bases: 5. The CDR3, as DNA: TGTGCCAGCAGAGCACAGGGGGCCGATGGCTACACCTTC. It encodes CASRAQGADGYTF.

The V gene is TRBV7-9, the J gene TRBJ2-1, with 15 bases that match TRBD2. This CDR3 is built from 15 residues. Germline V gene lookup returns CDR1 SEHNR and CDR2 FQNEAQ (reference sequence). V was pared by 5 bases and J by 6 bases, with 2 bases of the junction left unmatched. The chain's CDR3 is CASSLGLAGGNEQFF. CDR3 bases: TGTGCCAGCAGCCTGGGACTAGCGGGAGGCAATGAGCAGTTCTTC.

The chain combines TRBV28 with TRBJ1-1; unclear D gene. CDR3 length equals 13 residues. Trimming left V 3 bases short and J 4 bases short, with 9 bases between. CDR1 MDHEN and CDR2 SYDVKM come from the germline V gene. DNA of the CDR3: TGTGCCAGCAGTTTCCTTAGAGCCACTGAAGCTTTCTTT. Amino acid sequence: CASSFLRATEAFF.

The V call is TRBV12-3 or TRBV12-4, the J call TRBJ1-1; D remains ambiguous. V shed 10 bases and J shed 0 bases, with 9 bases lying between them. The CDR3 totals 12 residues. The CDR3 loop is CAINRVNTEAFF. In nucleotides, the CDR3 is TGTGCCATAAACCGCGTGAACACTGAAGCTTTCTTT.

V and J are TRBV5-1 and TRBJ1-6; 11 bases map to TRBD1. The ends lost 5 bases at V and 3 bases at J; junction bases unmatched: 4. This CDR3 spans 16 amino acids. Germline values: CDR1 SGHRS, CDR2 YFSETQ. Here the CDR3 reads CASRDRGRDYNSPLHF. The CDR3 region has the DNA TGCGCCAGCAGGGACAGGGGGCGAGACTATAATTCACCCCTCCACTTT.

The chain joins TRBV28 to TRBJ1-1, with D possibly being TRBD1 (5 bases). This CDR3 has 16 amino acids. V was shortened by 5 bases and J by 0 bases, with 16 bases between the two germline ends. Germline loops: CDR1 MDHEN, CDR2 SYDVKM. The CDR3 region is CASSGAGTFMNTEAFF. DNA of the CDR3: TGTGCCAGCAGTGGGGCAGGGACTTTCATGAACACTGAAGCTTTCTTT.

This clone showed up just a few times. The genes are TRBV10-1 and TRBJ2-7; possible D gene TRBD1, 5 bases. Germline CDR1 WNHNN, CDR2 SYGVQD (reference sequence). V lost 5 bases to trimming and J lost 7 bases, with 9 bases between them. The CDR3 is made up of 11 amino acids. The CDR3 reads CASSMDTEQYF. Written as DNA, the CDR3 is TGCGCCAGCAGTATGGACACGGAGCAGTACTTC.

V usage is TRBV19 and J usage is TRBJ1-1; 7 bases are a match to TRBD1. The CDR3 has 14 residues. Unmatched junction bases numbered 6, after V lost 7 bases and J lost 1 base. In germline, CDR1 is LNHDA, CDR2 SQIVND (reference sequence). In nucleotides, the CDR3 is TGTGCCAGTACAGACACAGGGGCGAACACTGAAGCTTTCTTT. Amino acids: CASTDTGANTEAFF.

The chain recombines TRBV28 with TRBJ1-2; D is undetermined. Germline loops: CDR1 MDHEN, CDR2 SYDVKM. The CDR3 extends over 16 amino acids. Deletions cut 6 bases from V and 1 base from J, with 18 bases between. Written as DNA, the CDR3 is TGTGCCAGCAGGTCGGGGTTTCAGTCAAATAACTATGGCTACACCTTC. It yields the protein CASRSGFQSNNYGYTF.

The CDR3: CASSQDLGTGRYEQYF. Here the CDR3 DNA reads TGCGCCAGCAGCCAAGATCTGGGGACAGGGCGCTACGAGCAGTACTTC. J is TRBJ2-7 and V is TRBV4-3; 9 bases fit TRBD1. V was pared by 0 bases and J by 3 bases, with 6 bases of the junction left unmatched. Germline V gene sequence: CDR1 LGHNA, CDR2 YSLEER. CDR3 length: 16 residues.

This CDR3 reads CASSVDSRSNQPQHF. CDR3 DNA: TGCGCCAGCAGCGTCGACAGTAGGAGCAATCAGCCCCAGCATTTT. The rearrangement joins TRBV5-1 to TRBJ1-5, with a tentative D call TRBD1 (5 bases). Trimming stripped 4 bases from V and 1 base from J, with 12 bases between. The length of the CDR3 is 15 residues. Germline V gene data show CDR1 as SGHRS and CDR2 as YFSETQ.

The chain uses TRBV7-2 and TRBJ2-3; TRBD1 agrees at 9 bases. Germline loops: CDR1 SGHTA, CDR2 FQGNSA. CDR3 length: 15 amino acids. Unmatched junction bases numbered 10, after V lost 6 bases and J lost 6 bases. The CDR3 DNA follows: TGTGCCAGCAGGGCGACAGGGGGGGGTTCCGATACGCAGTATTTT. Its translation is CASRATGGGSDTQYF.

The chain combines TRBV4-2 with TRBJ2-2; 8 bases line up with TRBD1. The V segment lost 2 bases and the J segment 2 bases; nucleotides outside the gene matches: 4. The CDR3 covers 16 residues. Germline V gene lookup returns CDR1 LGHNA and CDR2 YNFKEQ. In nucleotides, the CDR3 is TGTGCCAGCAGCCAACTTCAGGGGGCAAACACCGGGGAGCTGTTTTTT. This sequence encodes CASSQLQGANTGELFF.